This T cell receptor (beta chain) was retrieved from a study of control samples from healthy donors and cancer patients. The CDR3 sequence is 17 residues long. Between the trimmed V and J ends, which lost 0 bases and 4 bases, there was a span of 16 bases. Germline CDR1 reads MGHRA; CDR2 reads YSYEKL. Data came from immunoSEQ multiplex PCR; TCRdb stores just in-frame clones and leaves some out. This sample has 85,000 to 95,000 clones, with roughly four fifths found just once. Sample: blood. This chain links TRBV4-1 with TRBJ2-1, with D possibly being TRBD1 (6 bases). This receptor was identified in a woman aged 60-70 years in good health. Here the CDR3 DNA reads TGCGCCAGCAGCCAAGACACGACAGGCAACCAGTACAATGAGCAGTTCTTC. Translated: CASSQDTTGNQYNEQFF.